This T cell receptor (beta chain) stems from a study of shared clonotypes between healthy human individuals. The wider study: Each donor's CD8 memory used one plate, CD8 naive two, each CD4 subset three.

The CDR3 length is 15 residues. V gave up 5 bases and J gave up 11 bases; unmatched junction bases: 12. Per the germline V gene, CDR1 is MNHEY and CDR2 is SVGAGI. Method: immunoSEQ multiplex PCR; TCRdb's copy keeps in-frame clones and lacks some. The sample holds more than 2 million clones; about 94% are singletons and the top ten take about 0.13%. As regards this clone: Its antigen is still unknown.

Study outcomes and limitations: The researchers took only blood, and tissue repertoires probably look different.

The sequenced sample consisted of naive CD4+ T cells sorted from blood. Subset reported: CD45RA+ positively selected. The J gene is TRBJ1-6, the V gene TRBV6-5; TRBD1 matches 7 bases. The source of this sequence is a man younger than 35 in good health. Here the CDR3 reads CASSPLPGQAAPLHF. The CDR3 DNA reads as TGTGCCAGCAGTCCCCTCCCAGGACAGGCGGCACCCCTCCACTTT.